This entry lists 21 T cell receptor beta chains sequenced from one sample in a study of blood T cell repertoires in COVID-19. This table comes from immunoSEQ multiplex PCR, and its TCRdb copy is limited to in-frame clones, with some not included. The sample comprises tens of thousands of clones, 70% to 90% of which are singletons, and about 5.5% rests with the top ten. Sequenced material: peripheral blood. All receptors come from a woman older than 75 with active or convalescent COVID-19.

This clone turned up a few times. The chain recombines TRBV5-1 with TRBJ2-7, with D maybe TRBD2 (5 bases). Germline assignment: CDR1 SGHRS and CDR2 YFSETQ. CDR3 length: 14 residues. V was clipped by 0 bases and J by 3 bases, with 10 bases between them. The CDR3: CASSLESGNYEQYF. Here the CDR3 DNA reads TGCGCCAGCAGCTTGGAATCGGGGAACTACGAGCAGTACTTC. The complete variable domain, with remaining parts taken from reference TRBV5-1 and TRBJ2-7, reads KAGVTQTPRYLIKTRGQQVTLSCSPISGHRSVSWYQQTPGQGLQFLFEYFSETQRNKGNFPGRFSGRQFSNSRSEMNVSTLELGDSALYLCASSLESGNYEQYFGPGTRLTVT.

The chain joins TRBV12-5 to TRBJ1-2; maybe TRBD1 (5 bases). Germline assignment: CDR1 LGHNT and CDR2 FRNRAP. The CDR3 is 15 residues long. Trimming took off 8 bases at V and 2 bases at J, with 18 bases between the two ends. The CDR3 region is CASTSGGTLNYGYTF. Here the CDR3 DNA reads TGTGCTAGTACCTCAGGAGGGACCCTAAACTATGGCTACACCTTC.

The J gene is TRBJ1-1, the V gene TRBV11-3; possible D gene TRBD1, 5 bases. This CDR3 is built from 14 residues. Trimming took 0 bases from V and 7 from J, leaving 12 bases between them. Germline V CDR1 and CDR2: SGHNT, YENEEA. CDR3 in amino acids: CASSLDLGLDEAFF. CDR3 nucleotide sequence: TGTGCCAGCAGCTTAGACCTGGGACTGGATGAAGCTTTCTTT.

The chain carries TRBV7-2 and TRBJ1-2; 12 nucleotides align to TRBD1. V lost 1 base, J lost 8 bases, and 5 bases stayed unmatched. Germline V gene sequence: CDR1 SGHTA, CDR2 FQGNSA. The CDR3 runs 15 residues. The chain's CDR3 is CASSLEIGTGGGYTF. CDR3 coding DNA: TGTGCCAGCAGCTTAGAGATAGGGACAGGGGGCGGCTACACCTTC.

V is TRBV7-2 and J is TRBJ1-4, with 7 bases fitting TRBD1. With V trimmed by 1 base and J by 9 bases, 5 bases remained unmatched. The CDR3 is 14 residues long. Germline V lookup: CDR1 SGHTA, CDR2 FQGNSA. DNA for the CDR3: TGTGCCAGCAGCTTAGGGGGGGACAGCAAAAAACTGTTTTTT. Amino acid sequence: CASSLGGDSKKLFF.

The chain joins TRBV5-1 to TRBJ2-2; D may be TRBD1 (5 bases). With 0 bases removed from V and 4 bases from J, the gap between germline ends came to 10 bases. Germline V CDR1 and CDR2: SGHRS, YFSETQ. The CDR3 covers 15 residues. CDR3 region: CASSLGYGATGELFF. The CDR3 nucleotides read TGCGCCAGCAGCTTGGGTTATGGGGCCACCGGGGAGCTGTTTTTT.

This sequence joins TRBV6-4 and TRBJ2-2, with 8 nucleotides matching TRBD2. Germline assignment: CDR1 MRHNA and CDR2 SNTAGT. V lost 3 bases, J lost 5 bases, and 8 bases stayed unmatched. CDR3 length equals 16 residues. The CDR3 loop reads CASSESGGRTTGELFF. In DNA form, the CDR3 reads TGTGCCAGCAGTGAATCGGGGGGGCGGACGACCGGGGAGCTGTTTTTT.

The CDR3 coding sequence is TGTGCCAGCAGTTTACGGCGGGATTGGGGTGAGCAGTACTTC. Amino acids: CASSLRRDWGEQYF. The V and J genes are TRBV28 and TRBJ2-7; D might be TRBD2 (6 bases). Germline CDR1 is MDHEN and CDR2 is SYDVKM. The CDR3 extends over 14 amino acids. Deletions cut 2 bases from V and 7 bases from J, with 15 bases between.

The chain is built from TRBV9 and TRBJ2-3; a possible D gene is TRBD1 (5 bases). CDR1 and CDR2 from the germline V gene are SGDLS and YYNGEE. V lost 3 bases and J 1 base, leaving 12 bases between the germline ends. The CDR3 extends over 15 amino acids. The CDR3 DNA sequence: TGTGCCAGCAGCGCCCGCGACAGTCGCACAGATACGCAGTATTTT. Protein: CASSARDSRTDTQYF.

This chain uses TRBV4-3 with TRBJ2-1; 9 bases align to TRBD2. J was trimmed by 8 bases and V by 4 bases; bases with no gene match: 12. The CDR3 is made up of 16 amino acids. Germline loops: CDR1 LGHNA, CDR2 YSLEER. CDR3 coding DNA: TGCGCCAGCAGCCCCCTCGGGCTAGCGGGAATGTATGAGCAGTTCTTC. This translates into CASSPLGLAGMYEQFF.

This clone has a single count. V is TRBV3-1 (or the pseudogene TRBV3-2) and J is TRBJ2-2; perhaps TRBD1 as D (5 bases). V was shortened by 2 bases and J by 6 bases, with 16 bases between the two germline ends. The germline CDR1 and CDR2 sequences are LGHDT and YNNKEL (reference sequence). The CDR3 has 16 amino acids. The CDR3 DNA sequence: TGTGCCAGCAGCCAAAAGGGGCTGGGGATCTCCGGGGAGCTGTTTTTT. Its protein product is CASSQKGLGISGELFF.

The chain combines TRBV9 with TRBJ2-6, with D tentatively TRBD2 (5 bases). The CDR3 extends over 18 amino acids. Per germline, CDR1 SGDLS and CDR2 YYNGEE. V lost 4 bases, J lost 1 base, and 18 bases lay in between. The CDR3 here is CASSTGSRTSSGANVLTF. In nucleotides, the CDR3 is TGTGCCAGCAGCACTGGGTCTCGAACTAGTTCTGGGGCCAACGTCCTGACTTTC.

The genes are TRBV27 and TRBJ2-7; 8 positions agree with TRBD2. The germline V gene encodes CDR1 MNHEY and CDR2 SMNVEV (reference sequence). The CDR3 sequence is 15 residues long. Trimming took 8 bases from V and 1 from J; bases not matched to a gene: 10. Written as DNA, the CDR3 is TGTGCCAGCGCAAGCGGGGGAGTAGGTTCCTACGAGCAGTACTTC. Its protein product is CASASGGVGSYEQYF.

This clone showed up just once. The V call is TRBV19, the J call TRBJ2-5; 7 nucleotides line up with TRBD1. This CDR3 comprises 16 residues. V lost 3 bases to trimming and J lost 4 bases; unmatched junction nucleotides: 11. The germline gives CDR1 LNHDA, CDR2 SQIVND (reference sequence). CDR3 DNA: TGTGCCAGTAGTATCGAGAAGGGGGCACCCCGAGAGACCCAGTACTTC. Its translation is CASSIEKGAPRETQYF.

The V gene is TRBV2, the J gene TRBJ2-4; 7 bases map to TRBD2. In germline, CDR1 is SNHLY, CDR2 FYNNEI. With 8 bases clipped from V and 7 bases from J, the junction kept 5 bases outside the gene matches. This CDR3 spans 12 amino acids. The CDR3 DNA reads as TGTGCCAGCGCGTTTAGCGGGAACATTCAGTACTTC. It translates to CASAFSGNIQYF.

The chain is built from TRBV28 and TRBJ1-5; D may be TRBD1 (6 bases). Deletions cut 5 bases from V and 1 base from J, with 12 bases between. CDR1 and CDR2 (germline): MDHEN, SYDVKM. The length of the CDR3 is 15 residues. CDR3 in DNA: TGTGCCAGCAGTCGGACCGGGACAAGCAATCAGCCCCAGCATTTT. Translation: CASSRTGTSNQPQHF.

This clone was seen just once. V is TRBV5-6 and J is TRBJ2-7; TRBD2 aligns across 9 bases. The CDR3 spans 16 residues. J was trimmed by 5 bases and V by 4 bases; bases with no gene match: 13. Germline V gives CDR1 SGHDT, CDR2 YYEEEE. The CDR3 DNA sequence: TGTGCCAGCAGCCCCCCACGGGCTAGCGGGATACACGAGCAGTACTTC. Its translation is CASSPPRASGIHEQYF.

This chain joins TRBV6-5 and TRBJ2-7; 9 nucleotides agree with TRBD2. The trim removed 2 bases at V and 2 bases at J, leaving 1 base unmatched. The CDR3 covers 14 residues. Germline CDR1 and CDR2: MNHEY and SVGAGI. The CDR3, as DNA: TGTGCCAGCAGTTACGGCGGGGGGGCCTACGAGCAGTACTTC. Protein product: CASSYGGGAYEQYF.

The rearrangement joins TRBV4-2 to TRBJ1-4; 7 nucleotides match TRBD1. The CDR3 is 15 amino acids. The germline V gene encodes CDR1 LGHNA and CDR2 YNFKEQ. With V trimmed by 1 base and J by 7 bases, 6 bases remained unmatched. CDR3 loop: CASSQGAGGAEKLFF. In DNA, the CDR3 is TGTGCCAGCAGCCAAGGGGCAGGGGGTGCTGAAAAACTGTTTTTT.

This clone was picked up a small number of times. This chain joins TRBV18 and TRBJ1-1; D is unresolved. The CDR3 is 13 amino acids. The ends were cut back, 1 base at V and 0 bases at J, with 3 bases in the middle. Germline-derived CDR1 and CDR2 are KGHSH and LQKENI. CDR3 bases: TGTGCCAGCTCACCACTCATGAACACTGAAGCTTTCTTT. This encodes CASSPLMNTEAFF.

The chain combines TRBV2 with TRBJ2-2, with D uncertain. V gave up 2 bases and J gave up 11 bases, with 12 bases separating them. Germline V gene lookup returns CDR1 SNHLY and CDR2 FYNNEI. CDR3 size: 13 residues. CDR3 DNA: TGTGCCAGCAGTGAAAGCCCTAACCTCGAGCTGTTTTTT. Translation: CASSESPNLELFF.